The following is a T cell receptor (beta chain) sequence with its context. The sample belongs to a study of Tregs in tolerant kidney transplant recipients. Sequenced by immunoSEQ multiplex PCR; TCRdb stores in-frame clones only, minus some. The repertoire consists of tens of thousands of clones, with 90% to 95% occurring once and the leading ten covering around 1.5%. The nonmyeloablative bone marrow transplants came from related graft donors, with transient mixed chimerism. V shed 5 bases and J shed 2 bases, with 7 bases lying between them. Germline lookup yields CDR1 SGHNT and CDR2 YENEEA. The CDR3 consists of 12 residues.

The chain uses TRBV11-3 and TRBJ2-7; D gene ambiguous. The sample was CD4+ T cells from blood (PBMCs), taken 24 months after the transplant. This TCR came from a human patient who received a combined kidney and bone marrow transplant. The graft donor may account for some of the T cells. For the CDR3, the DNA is TGTGCCAGCAGCAACTTTGCCTACGAGCAGTACTTC. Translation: CASSNFAYEQYF.